What follows is one T cell receptor (beta chain) and its context. TCRdb keeps only in-frame clones here, not all; method: immunoSEQ multiplex PCR. The sample gives some 96,000 clones, about nine tenths of which show up once; 1.7% is in the top ten. This entry comes from a study of blood T cell repertoires in COVID-19. Study as a whole: Sources were T cells, B-cell-depleted T cells, or PBMCs; the material itself was cDNA or gDNA.

The germline V gene encodes CDR1 SGHTA and CDR2 FQGNSA. The V and J ends lost 0 bases and 0 bases respectively, with 8 bases between them. The CDR3 extends over 15 amino acids. The sequenced material came from peripheral blood. The V and J genes are TRBV7-2 and TRBJ1-1; D gene unclear. The sequence was collected from a man between 60 and 70 years old with acute or convalescent COVID-19. The CDR3 nucleotides read TGTGCCAGCAGCTTAGCGCTTAGTTTGAACACTGAAGCTTTCTTT. It specifies CASSLALSLNTEAFF.